These 5 T cell receptor beta chains were all obtained from the same sample, sequenced in a study of blood T cell repertoires in COVID-19 (TCRdb year 2020). Library prep was done by the immunoSEQ multiplex PCR assay. Held by TCRdb, this immuneACCESS table contains in-frame sequences only and omits some clones. Under half of the omission traces to an unresolved V gene where checked; the cause of the rest is unknown. Within this sample are 160,000 or so clones, with approximately 88% of them counted one time only. The ten most abundant clones make up about 3.9% of the sample. Sample: peripheral blood. The origin of the receptors is an older woman who had recovered from COVID-19.

In this sample, this clone turned up once. The chain has TRBV6-5 and TRBJ2-7, with 10 bases matching TRBD2. In germline, CDR1 is MNHEY, CDR2 SVGAGI. V trimming: 6 bases; J trimming: 6 bases; junction bases outside the gene matches: 8. The CDR3 is 14 residues long. For the CDR3, the DNA is TGTGCCAGCAGCCGTAGCGGGGGGTTGGCCGAGCAGTACTTC. Encoded protein: CASSRSGGLAEQYF.

The chain uses TRBV2 and TRBJ2-5, with D tentatively TRBD1 (5 bases). Germline V gene lookup returns CDR1 SNHLY and CDR2 FYNNEI. This CDR3 is built from 15 residues. V lost 5 bases to trimming and J lost 5 bases, with 18 bases between them. CDR3 in DNA: TGTGCCAGCAGTCAAGATGCCAGGGCAGGGGAGACCCAGTACTTC. Protein sequence: CASSQDARAGETQYF.

The rearrangement uses TRBV28 and TRBJ2-1, with TRBD2 identical over 13 bases. From germline, CDR1 is MDHEN and CDR2 SYDVKM. V lost 5 bases to trimming and J lost 4 bases; unmatched junction nucleotides: 2. This CDR3 has 15 amino acids. In DNA form, the CDR3 reads TGTGCCAGCAGTCCGACTAGCGGGGGGTACAATGAGCAGTTCTTC. Its translation: CASSPTSGGYNEQFF.

The chain has TRBV29-1 and TRBJ2-1; D is possibly TRBD1 (6 bases). V lost 8 bases and J 6 bases, leaving 14 bases between the germline ends. CDR3 length: 12 residues. Germline CDR1 is SQVTM and CDR2 is ANQGSEA. CDR3 sequence: CSSGMDSNEQFF. The CDR3 DNA follows: TGCAGCTCGGGAATGGACAGCAATGAGCAGTTCTTC.

The V and J genes are TRBV15 and TRBJ1-5, with D perhaps TRBD1 (6 bases). The CDR3 covers 15 residues. V was trimmed by 1 base and J by 4 bases, leaving 11 bases between them. The germline V gene encodes CDR1 LNHNV and CDR2 YYDKDF (reference sequence). CDR3 DNA sequence: TGTGCCACCAGCAGAGGGGACACCCGAAATCAGCCCCAGCATTTT. This translates into CATSRGDTRNQPQHF. The full variable domain, in which reference TRBV15 and TRBJ1-5 provide the parts outside the CDR3, is DAMVIQNPRYQVTQFGKPVTLSCSQTLNHNVMYWYQQKSSQAPKLLFHYYDKDFNNEADTPDNFQSRRPNTSFCFLDIRSPGLGDTAMYLCATSRGDTRNQPQHFGDGTRLSIL.